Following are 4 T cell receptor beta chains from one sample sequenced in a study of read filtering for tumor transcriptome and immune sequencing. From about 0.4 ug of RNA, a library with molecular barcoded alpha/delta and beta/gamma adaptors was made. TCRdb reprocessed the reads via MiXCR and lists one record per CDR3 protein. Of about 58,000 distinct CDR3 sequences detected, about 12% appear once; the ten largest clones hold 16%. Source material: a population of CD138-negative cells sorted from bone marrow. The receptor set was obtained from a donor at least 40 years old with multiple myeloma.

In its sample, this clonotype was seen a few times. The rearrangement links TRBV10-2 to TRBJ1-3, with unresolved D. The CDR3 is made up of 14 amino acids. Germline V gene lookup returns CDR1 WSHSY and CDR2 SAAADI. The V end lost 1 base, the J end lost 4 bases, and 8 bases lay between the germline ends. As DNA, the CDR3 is TGCGCCAGCAGTGAGTTCAGGAGGGGAAACACCATATATTTT. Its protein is CASSEFRRGNTIYF.

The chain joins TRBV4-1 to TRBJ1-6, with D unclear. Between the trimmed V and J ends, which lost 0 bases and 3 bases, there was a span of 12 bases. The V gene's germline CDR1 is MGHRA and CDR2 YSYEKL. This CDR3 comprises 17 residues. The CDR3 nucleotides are TGCGCCAGCAGCCAAGAGATCCGACTCAACTATAATTCACCCCTCCACTTT. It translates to CASSQEIRLNYNSPLHF.

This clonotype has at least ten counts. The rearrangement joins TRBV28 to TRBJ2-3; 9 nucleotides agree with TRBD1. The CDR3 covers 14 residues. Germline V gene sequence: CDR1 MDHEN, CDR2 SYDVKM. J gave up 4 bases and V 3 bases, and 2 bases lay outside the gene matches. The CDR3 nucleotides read TGTGCCAGCAGTTTCCGGGACAGGGCAGATACGCAGTATTTT. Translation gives CASSFRDRADTQYF.

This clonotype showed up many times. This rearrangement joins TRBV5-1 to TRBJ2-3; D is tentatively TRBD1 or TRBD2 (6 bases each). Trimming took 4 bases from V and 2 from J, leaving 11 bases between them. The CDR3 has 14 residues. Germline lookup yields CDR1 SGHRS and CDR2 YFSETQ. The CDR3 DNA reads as TGCGCCAGCAGCGGAGGGGGTAACACAGATACGCAGTATTTT. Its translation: CASSGGGNTDTQYF.